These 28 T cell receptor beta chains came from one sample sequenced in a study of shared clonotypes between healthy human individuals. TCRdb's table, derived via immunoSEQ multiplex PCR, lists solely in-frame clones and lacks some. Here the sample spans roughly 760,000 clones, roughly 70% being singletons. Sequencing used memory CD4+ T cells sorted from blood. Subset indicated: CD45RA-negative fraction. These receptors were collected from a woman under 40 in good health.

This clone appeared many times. Here the CDR3 reads CASSPPTDTGELFF. The DNA of the CDR3 is TGTGCCAGCTCACCACCGACCGACACCGGGGAGCTGTTTTTT. The chain uses TRBV18 and TRBJ2-2; unclear D gene. CDR3 length: 14 amino acids. Germline assignment: CDR1 KGHSH and CDR2 LQKENI. Trimming removed 0 bases at V and 3 bases at J, with 5 bases between.

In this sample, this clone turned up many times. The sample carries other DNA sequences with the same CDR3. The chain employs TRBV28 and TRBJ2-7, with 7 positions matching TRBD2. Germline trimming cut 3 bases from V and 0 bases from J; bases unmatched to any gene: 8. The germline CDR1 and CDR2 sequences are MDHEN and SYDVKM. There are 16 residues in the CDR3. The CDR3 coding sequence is TGTGCCAGCAGTTTTCACGGGCTAGCGGACTCCTACGAGCAGTACTTC. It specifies CASSFHGLADSYEQYF.

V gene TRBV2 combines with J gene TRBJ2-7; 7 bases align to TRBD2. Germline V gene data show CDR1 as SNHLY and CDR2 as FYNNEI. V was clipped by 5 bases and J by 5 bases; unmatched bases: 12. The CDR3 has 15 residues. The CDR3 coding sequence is TGTGCCAGCAGTCAAAGGGTTTCGACTAGCAACGAGCAGTACTTC. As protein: CASSQRVSTSNEQYF.

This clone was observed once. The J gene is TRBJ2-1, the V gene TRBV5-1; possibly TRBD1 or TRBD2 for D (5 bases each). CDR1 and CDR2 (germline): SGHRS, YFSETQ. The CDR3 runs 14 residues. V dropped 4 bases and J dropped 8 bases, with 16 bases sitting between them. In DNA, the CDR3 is TGCGCCAGCAGCCCAGGGACCCCCAGGGATGAGCAGTTCTTC. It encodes CASSPGTPRDEQFF. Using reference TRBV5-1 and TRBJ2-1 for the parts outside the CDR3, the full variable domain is KAGVTQTPRYLIKTRGQQVTLSCSPISGHRSVSWYQQTPGQGLQFLFEYFSETQRNKGNFPGRFSGRQFSNSRSEMNVSTLELGDSALYLCASSPGTPRDEQFFGPGTRLTVL.

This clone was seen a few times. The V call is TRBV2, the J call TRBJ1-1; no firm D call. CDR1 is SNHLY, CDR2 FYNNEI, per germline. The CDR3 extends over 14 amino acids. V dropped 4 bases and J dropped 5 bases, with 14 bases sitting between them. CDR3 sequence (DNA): TGTGCCAGCAGTGGGGCAGGATCGAGGACTGAAGCTTTCTTT. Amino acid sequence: CASSGAGSRTEAFF.

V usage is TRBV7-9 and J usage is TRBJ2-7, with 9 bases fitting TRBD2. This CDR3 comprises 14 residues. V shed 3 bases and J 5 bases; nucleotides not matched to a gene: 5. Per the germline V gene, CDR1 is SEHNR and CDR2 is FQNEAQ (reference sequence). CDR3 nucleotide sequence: TGTGCCAGCAGCTTGACTAGCGGCTCAAACGAGCAGTACTTC. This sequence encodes CASSLTSGSNEQYF.

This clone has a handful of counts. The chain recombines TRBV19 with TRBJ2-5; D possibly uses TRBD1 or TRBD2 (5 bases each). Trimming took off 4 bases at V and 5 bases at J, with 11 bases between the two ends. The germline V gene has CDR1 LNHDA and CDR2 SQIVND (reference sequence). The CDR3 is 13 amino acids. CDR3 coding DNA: TGTGCCAGTAGTAACCCCGGGGCGGAGACCCAGTACTTC. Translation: CASSNPGAETQYF.

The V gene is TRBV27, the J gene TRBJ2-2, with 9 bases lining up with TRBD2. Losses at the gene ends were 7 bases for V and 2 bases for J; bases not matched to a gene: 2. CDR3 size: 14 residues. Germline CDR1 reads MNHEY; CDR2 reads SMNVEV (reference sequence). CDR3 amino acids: CASNLAGNTGELFF. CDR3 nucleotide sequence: TGTGCCAGCAATCTAGCGGGAAACACCGGGGAGCTGTTTTTT.

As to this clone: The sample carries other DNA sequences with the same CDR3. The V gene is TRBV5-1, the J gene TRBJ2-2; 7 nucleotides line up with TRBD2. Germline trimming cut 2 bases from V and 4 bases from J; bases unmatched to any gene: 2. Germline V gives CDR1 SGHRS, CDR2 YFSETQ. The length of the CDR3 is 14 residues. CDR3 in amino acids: CASSLSSGTGELFF. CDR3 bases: TGCGCCAGCAGCTTATCTAGCGGCACCGGGGAGCTGTTTTTT.

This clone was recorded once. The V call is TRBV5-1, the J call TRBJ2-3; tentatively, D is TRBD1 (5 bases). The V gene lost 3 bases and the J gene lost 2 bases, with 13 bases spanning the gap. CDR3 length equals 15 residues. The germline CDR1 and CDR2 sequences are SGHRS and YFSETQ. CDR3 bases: TGCGCCAGCAGCTCTTCAGGGTTGTACACAGATACGCAGTATTTT. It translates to CASSSSGLYTDTQYF.

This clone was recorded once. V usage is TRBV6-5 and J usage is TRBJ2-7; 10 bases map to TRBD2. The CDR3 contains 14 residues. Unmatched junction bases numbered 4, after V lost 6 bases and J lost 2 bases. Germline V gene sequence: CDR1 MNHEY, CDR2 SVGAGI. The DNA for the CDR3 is TGTGCCAGCAGACCCAGCGGGAGGGCCTACGAGCAGTACTTC. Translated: CASRPSGRAYEQYF.

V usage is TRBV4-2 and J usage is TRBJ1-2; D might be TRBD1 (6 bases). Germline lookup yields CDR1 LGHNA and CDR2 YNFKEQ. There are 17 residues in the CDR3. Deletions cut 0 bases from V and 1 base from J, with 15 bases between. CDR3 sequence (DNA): TGTGCCAGCAGCCAAGACGAGCGGGGGCAGGATAACTATGGCTACACCTTC. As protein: CASSQDERGQDNYGYTF.

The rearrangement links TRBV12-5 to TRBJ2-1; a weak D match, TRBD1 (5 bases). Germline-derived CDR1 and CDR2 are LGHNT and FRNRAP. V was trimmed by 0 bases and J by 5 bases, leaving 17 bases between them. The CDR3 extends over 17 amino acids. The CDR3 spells CASGLVRGSSRDNEQFF. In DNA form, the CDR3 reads TGTGCTAGTGGTTTGGTACGAGGTAGTAGCAGGGACAATGAGCAGTTCTTC.

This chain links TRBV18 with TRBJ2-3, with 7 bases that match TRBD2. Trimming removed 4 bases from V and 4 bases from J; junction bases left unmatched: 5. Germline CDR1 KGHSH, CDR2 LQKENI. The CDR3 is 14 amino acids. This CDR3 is CASSRREISDTQYF. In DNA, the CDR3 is TGTGCCAGCTCACGGCGGGAGATTTCAGATACGCAGTATTTT.

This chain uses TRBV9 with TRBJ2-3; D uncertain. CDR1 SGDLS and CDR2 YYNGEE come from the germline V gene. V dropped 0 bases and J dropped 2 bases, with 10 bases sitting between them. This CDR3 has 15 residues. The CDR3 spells CASSVGRTNTDTQYF. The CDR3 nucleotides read TGTGCCAGCAGCGTAGGGAGAACTAACACAGATACGCAGTATTTT.

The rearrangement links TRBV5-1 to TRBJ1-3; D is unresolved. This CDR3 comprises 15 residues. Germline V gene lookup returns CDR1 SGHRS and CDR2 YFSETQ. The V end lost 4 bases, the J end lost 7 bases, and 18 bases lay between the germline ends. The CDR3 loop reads CASSGLGGSENTIYF. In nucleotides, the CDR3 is TGCGCCAGCAGCGGTCTTGGAGGATCAGAGAACACCATATATTTT. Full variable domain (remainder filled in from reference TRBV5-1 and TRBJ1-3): KAGVTQTPRYLIKTRGQQVTLSCSPISGHRSVSWYQQTPGQGLQFLFEYFSETQRNKGNFPGRFSGRQFSNSRSEMNVSTLELGDSALYLCASSGLGGSENTIYFGEGSWLTVV.

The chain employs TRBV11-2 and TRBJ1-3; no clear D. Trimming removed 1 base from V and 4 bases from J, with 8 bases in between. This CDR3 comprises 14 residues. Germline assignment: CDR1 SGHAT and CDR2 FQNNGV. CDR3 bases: TGTGCCAGCAGCTTAGGCGTTTCGGGAAACACCATATATTTT. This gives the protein CASSLGVSGNTIYF. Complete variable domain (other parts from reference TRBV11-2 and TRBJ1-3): EAGVAQSPRYKIIEKRQSVAFWCNPISGHATLYWYQQILGQGPKLLIQFQNNGVVDDSQLPKDRFSAERLKGVDSTLKIQPAKLEDSAVYLCASSLGVSGNTIYFGEGSWLTVV.

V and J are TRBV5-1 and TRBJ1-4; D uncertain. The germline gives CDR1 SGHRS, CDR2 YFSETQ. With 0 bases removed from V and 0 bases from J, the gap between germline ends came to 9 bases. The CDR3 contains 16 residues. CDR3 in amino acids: CASSLVPVSTNEKLFF. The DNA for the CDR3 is TGCGCCAGCAGCTTGGTCCCAGTATCAACTAATGAAAAACTGTTTTTT.

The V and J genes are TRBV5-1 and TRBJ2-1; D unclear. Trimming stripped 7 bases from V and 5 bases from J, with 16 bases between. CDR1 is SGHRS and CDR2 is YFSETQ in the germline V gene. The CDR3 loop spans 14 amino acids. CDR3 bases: TGCGCCAGCGGTTTCAACACCGTACACAATGAGCAGTTCTTC. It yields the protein CASGFNTVHNEQFF.

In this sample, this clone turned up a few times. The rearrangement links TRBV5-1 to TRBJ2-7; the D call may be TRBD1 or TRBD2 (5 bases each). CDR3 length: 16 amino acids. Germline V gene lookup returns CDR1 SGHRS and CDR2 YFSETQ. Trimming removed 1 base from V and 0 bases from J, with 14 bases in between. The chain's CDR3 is CASSLSFGANSYEQYF. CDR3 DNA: TGCGCCAGCAGCTTGAGTTTCGGGGCCAACTCCTACGAGCAGTACTTC.

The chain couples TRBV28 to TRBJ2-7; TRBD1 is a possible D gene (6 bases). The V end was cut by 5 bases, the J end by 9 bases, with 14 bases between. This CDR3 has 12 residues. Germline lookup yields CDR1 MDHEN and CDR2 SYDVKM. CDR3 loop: CASSPRDTRQYF. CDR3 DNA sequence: TGTGCCAGCAGTCCCAGGGACACCCGGCAGTACTTC.

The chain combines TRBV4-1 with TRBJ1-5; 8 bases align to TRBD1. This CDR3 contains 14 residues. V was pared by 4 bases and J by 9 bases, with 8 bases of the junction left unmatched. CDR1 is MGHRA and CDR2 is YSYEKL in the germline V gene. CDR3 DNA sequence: TGCGCCAGCAGCCGGCGACAGGGGAGGCGGCCCCAGCATTTT. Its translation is CASSRRQGRRPQHF.

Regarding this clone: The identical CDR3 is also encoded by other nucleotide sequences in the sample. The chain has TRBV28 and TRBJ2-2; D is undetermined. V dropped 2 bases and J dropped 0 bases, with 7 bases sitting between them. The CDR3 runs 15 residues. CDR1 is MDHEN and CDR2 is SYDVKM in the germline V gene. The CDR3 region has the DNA TGTGCCAGCAGTTTACTAGGGTCGAACACCGGGGAGCTGTTTTTT. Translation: CASSLLGSNTGELFF.

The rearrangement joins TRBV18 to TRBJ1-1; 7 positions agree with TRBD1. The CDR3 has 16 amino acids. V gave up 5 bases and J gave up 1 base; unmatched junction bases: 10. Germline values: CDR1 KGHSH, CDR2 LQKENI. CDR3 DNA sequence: TGTGCCAGCTCATCATTAAAGGACAGGTGGAACACTGAAGCTTTCTTT. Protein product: CASSSLKDRWNTEAFF.

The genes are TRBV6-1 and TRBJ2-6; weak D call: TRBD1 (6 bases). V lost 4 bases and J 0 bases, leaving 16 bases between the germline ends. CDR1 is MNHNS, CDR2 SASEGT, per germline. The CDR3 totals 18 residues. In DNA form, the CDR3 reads TGTGCCAGCAGTGTCAGTGTGCAGGGGCACTCTGGGGCCAACGTCCTGACTTTC. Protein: CASSVSVQGHSGANVLTF.

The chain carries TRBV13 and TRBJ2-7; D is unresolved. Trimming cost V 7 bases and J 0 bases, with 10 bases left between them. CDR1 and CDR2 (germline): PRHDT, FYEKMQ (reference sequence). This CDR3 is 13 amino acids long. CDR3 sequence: CASKAYSSYEQYF. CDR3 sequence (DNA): TGTGCCAGCAAAGCGTATAGCTCCTACGAGCAGTACTTC.

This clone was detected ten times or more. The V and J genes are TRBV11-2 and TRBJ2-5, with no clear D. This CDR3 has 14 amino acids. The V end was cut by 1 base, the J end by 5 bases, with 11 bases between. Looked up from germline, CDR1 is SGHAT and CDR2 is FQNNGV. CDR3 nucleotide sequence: TGTGCCAGCAGCTTAGCCGGCCGAGGCGAGACCCAGTACTTC. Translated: CASSLAGRGETQYF.

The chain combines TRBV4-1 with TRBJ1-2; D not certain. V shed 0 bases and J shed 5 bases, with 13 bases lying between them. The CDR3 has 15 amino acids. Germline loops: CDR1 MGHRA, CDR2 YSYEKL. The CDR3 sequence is CASSQDYPKGYGYTF. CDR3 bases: TGCGCCAGCAGCCAAGACTACCCCAAGGGATATGGCTACACCTTC.